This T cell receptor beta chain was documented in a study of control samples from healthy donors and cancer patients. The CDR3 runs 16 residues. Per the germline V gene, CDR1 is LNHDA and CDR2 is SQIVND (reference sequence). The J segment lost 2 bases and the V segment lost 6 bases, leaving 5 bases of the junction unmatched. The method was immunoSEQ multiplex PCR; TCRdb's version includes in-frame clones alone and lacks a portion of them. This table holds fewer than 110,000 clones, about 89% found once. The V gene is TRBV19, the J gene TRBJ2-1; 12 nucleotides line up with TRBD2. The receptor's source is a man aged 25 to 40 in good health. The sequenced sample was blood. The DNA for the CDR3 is TGTGCCAGTAGGAACCGACTAGCGGGGGCCTACAATGAGCAGTTCTTC. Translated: CASRNRLAGAYNEQFF.